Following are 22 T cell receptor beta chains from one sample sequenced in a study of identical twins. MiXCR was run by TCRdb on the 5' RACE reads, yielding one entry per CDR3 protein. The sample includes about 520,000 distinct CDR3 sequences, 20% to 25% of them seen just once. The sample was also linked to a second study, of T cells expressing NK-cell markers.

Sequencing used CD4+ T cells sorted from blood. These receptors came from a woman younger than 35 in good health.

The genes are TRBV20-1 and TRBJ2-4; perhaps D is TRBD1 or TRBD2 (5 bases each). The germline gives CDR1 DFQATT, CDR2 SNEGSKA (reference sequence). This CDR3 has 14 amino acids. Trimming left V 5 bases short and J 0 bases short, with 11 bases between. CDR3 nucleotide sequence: TGCAGTGCTCCCCGTGGGGGAGCCAAAAACATTCAGTACTTC. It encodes CSAPRGGAKNIQYF.

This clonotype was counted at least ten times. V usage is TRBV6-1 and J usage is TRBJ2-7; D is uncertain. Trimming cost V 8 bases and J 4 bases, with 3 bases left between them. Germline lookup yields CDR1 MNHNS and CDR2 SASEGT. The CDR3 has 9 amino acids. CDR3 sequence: CASGYEQYF. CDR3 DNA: TGTGCCAGCGGATACGAGCAGTACTTC.

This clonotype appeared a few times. CDR3 DNA: TGTGCCAGCAGCTTGTGGGCCGGCAAGAACACTGAAGCTTTCTTT. This translates into CASSLWAGKNTEAFF. V is TRBV7-2 and J is TRBJ1-1, with unresolved D. Germline loops: CDR1 SGHTA, CDR2 FQGNSA. The CDR3 length is 15 residues. V lost 3 bases to trimming and J lost 1 base, with 12 bases between them.

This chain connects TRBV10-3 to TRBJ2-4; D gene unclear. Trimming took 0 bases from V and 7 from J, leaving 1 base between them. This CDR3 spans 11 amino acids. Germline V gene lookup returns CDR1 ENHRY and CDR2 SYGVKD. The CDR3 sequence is CAISESNIQYF. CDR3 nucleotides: TGTGCCATCAGTGAGTCGAACATTCAGTACTTC.

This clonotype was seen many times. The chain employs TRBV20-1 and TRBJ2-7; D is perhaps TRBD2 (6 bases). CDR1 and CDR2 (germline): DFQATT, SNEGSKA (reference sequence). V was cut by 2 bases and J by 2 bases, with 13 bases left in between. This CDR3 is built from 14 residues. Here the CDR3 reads CSARKGGGAYEQYF. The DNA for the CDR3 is TGCAGTGCTAGAAAGGGCGGAGGGGCCTACGAGCAGTACTTC.

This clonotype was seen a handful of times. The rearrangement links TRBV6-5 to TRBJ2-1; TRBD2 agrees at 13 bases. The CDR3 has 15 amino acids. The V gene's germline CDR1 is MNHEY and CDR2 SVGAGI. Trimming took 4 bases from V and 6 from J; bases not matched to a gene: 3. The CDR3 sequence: CASSFGTSGANEQFF. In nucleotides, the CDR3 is TGTGCCAGCAGTTTCGGGACTAGCGGGGCCAATGAGCAGTTCTTC.

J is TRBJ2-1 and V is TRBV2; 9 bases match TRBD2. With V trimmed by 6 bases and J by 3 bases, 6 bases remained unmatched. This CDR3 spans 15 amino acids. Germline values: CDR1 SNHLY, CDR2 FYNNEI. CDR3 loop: CASRDRLADYNEQFF. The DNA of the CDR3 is TGTGCCAGCAGAGACCGACTAGCGGACTACAATGAGCAGTTCTTC. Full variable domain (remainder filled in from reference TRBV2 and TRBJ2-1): EPEVTQTPSHQVTQMGQEVILRCVPISNHLYFYWYRQILGQKVEFLVSFYNNEISEKSEIFDDQFSVERPDGSNFTLKIRSTKLEDSAMYFCASRDRLADYNEQFFGPGTRLTVL.

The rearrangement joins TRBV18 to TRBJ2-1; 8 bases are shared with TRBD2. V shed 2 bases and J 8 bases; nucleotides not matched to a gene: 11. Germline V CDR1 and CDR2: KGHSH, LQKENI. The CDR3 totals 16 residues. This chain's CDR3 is CASSPSNGRALDEQFF. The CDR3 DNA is TGTGCCAGCTCACCAAGTAACGGGAGGGCCTTGGATGAGCAGTTCTTC.

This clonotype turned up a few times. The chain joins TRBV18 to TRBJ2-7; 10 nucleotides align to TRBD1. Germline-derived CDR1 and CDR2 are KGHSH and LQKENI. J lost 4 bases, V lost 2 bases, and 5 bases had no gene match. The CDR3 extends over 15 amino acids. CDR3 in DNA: TGTGCCAGCTCACCAAGGACAGGGGGGAAGTACGAGCAGTACTTC. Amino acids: CASSPRTGGKYEQYF.

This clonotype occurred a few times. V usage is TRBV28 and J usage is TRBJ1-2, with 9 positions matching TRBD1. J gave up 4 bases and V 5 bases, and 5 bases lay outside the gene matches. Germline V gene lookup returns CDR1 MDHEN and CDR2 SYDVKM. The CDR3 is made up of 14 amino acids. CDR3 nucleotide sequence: TGTGCCAGCAGTGCATCGACAGGGGGCTATGGCTACACCTTC. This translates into CASSASTGGYGYTF.

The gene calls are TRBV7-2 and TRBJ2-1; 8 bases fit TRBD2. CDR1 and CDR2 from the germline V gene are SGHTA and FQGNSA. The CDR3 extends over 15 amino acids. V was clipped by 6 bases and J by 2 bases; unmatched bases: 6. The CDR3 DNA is TGTGCCAGCAGTCCCCGGCGGGGGGCCTACAATGAGCAGTTCTTC. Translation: CASSPRRGAYNEQFF.

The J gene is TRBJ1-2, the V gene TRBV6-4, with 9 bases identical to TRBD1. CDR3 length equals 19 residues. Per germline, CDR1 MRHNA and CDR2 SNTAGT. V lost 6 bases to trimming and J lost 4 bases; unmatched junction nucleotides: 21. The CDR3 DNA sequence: TGTGCCAGCAGCCCAAGAGGGGGTCCCGGGACAGGGTTCAGCTATGGCTACACCTTC. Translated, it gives CASSPRGGPGTGFSYGYTF.

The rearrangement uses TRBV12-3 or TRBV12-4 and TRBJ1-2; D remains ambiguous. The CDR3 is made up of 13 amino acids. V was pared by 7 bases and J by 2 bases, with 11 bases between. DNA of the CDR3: TGTGCCAGCACCCCGGCGGGAAACTATGGCTACACCTTC. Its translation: CASTPAGNYGYTF.

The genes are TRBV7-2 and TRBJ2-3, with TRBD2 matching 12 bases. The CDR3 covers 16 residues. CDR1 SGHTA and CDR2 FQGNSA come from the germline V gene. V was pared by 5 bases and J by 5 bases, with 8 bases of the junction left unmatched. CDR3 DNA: TGTGCCAGCAGCCCCGGGACTAGCGGGCCGGAAGATACGCAGTATTTT. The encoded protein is CASSPGTSGPEDTQYF. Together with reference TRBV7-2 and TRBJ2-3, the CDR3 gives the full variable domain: GAGVSQSPSNKVTEKGKDVELRCDPISGHTALYWYRQSLGQGLEFLIYFQGNSAPDKSGLPSDRFSAERTGGSVSTLTIQRTQQEDSAVYLCASSPGTSGPEDTQYFGPGTRLTVL.

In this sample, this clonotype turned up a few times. The CDR3 loop is CASGDLTDTQYF. CDR3 nucleotide sequence: TGTGCTAGTGGTGACCTCACAGATACGCAGTATTTT. The chain couples TRBV12-5 to TRBJ2-3; unclear D gene. CDR3 length: 12 amino acids. V gave up 5 bases and J gave up 2 bases, with 5 bases separating them. The germline V gene has CDR1 LGHNT and CDR2 FRNRAP.

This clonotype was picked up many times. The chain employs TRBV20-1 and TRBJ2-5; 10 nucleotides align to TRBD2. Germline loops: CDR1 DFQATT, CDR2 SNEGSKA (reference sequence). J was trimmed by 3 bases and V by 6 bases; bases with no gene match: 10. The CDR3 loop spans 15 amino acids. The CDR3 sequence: CSAHLAGVGKETQYF. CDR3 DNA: TGCAGTGCCCACCTAGCGGGAGTCGGGAAAGAGACCCAGTACTTC.

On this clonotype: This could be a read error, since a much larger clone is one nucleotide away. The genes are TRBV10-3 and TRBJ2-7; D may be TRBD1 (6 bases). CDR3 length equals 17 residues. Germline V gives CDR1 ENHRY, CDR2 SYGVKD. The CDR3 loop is CDISKTPLRDTSYEQYF. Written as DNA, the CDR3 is TGTGACATCAGTAAAACCCCCCTCCGGGACACAAGCTACGAGCAGTACTTC.

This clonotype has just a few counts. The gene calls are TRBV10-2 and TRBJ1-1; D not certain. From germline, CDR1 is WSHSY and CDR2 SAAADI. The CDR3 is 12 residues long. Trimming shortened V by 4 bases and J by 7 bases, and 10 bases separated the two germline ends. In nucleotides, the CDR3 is TGCGCCAGCAGTGGGAGCACCTATGAAGCTTTCTTT. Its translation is CASSGSTYEAFF.

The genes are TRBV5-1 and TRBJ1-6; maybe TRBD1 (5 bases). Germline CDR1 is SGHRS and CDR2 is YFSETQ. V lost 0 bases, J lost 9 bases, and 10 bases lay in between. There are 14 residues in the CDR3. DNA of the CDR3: TGCGCCAGCAGCTTGGCAGGGATTACTTCACCCCTCCACTTT. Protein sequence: CASSLAGITSPLHF.

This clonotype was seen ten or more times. The CDR3 sequence: CASTRAGGREGTEAFF. The CDR3 coding sequence is TGTGCCAGCACCCGAGCCGGGGGGAGGGAGGGAACTGAAGCTTTCTTT. The rearrangement uses TRBV6-1 and TRBJ1-1; D might be TRBD1 (5 bases). The germline V and J ends were trimmed by 7 bases and 5 bases, with 23 bases remaining between them. The CDR3 spans 16 residues. Germline assignment: CDR1 MNHNS and CDR2 SASEGT.

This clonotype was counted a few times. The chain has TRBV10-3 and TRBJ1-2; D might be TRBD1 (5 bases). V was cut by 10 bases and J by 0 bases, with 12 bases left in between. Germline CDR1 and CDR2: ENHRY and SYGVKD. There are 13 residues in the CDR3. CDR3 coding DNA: TGTGCCAGTTTCACAGGTTCTAACTATGGCTACACCTTC. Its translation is CASFTGSNYGYTF.

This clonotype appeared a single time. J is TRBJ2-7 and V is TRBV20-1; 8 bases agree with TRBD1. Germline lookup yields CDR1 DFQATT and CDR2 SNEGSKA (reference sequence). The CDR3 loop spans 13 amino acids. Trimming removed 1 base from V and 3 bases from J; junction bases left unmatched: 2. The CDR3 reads CSARVGQGYEQYF. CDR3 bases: TGCAGTGCTAGAGTTGGACAGGGCTACGAGCAGTACTTC.